This TCR beta chain came from a study of cytomegalovirus exposure and HLA in healthy donors. Study results and limitations: Most TCRs appeared rarely, but some public TCRs recurred in many donors.

TCRdb's copy holds only in-frame clones and misses some; the assay was immunoSEQ multiplex PCR. The table has 50,000 to 80,000 clones, around 88% seen once. Trimming left V 5 bases short and J 7 bases short, with 21 bases between. Germline CDR1 and CDR2: SGHTA and FQGNSA. There are 16 residues in the CDR3. A remark on this clone: Antigen unknown.

This chain uses TRBV7-2 with TRBJ1-5; a possible D gene is TRBD1 (5 bases). This TCR came from a woman aged 18-35 years in good health and CMV-seronegative. Sequencing was performed on PBMCs. CDR3 in amino acids: CASSPESPLSGQPQHF. The CDR3 bases are TGTGCCAGCAGCCCCGAGTCTCCGCTGTCAGGGCAGCCCCAGCATTTT.